This TCR beta chain was captured in a study of blood T cell repertoires in COVID-19. Turning to the study itself: From T cells, B-cell-depleted T cells, or PBMCs came the material, which was cDNA or gDNA.

The study drew participants aged about 18 to 95 years from about two dozen US areas. Per the original methods: For nucleated cells, counts were estimated from reference gene primer amplification. Some clones are missing from TCRdb's copy, which holds only in-frame ones; the method was immunoSEQ multiplex PCR. That table supplies the V and J calls and clone size; D and trimming were determined from the DNA. The sample contains around 160,000 clones, approximately 80% of which appear only once. The CDR3 extends over 15 amino acids. Between the trimmed V and J ends, which lost 5 bases and 2 bases, there was a span of 16 bases. Germline CDR1 SGHAT, CDR2 FQNNGV.

What was sequenced was PBMCs or T cells enriched from blood (not recorded which). The sequence derives from a woman in her fifties or sixties who had recovered from COVID-19. The chain recombines TRBV11-2 with TRBJ2-7; D call uncertain. In nucleotides, the CDR3 is TGTGCCAGCAGCGGATCTCGGCGGAGACCCTACGAGCAGTACTTC. Protein: CASSGSRRRPYEQYF.